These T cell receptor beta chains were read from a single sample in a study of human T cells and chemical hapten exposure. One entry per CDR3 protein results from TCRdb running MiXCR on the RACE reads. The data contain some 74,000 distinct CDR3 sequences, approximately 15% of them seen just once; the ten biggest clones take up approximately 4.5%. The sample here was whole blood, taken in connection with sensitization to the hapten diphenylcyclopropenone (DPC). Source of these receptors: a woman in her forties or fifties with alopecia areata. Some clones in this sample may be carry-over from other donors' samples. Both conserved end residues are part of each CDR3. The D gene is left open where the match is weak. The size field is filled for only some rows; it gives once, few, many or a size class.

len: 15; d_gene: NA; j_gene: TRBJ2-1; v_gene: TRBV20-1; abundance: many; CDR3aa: CSALPSSARYNEQFF; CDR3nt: TGCAGTGCTTTACCCTCCAGCGCGAGATACAATGAGCAGTTCTTC
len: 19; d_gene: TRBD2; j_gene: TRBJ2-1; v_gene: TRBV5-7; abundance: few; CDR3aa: CASSLEPGGPRLLYNEQFF; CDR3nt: TGTGCCAGCAGCTTGGAACCGGGAGGGCCTCGTTTGCTCTACAATGAGCAGTTCTTC
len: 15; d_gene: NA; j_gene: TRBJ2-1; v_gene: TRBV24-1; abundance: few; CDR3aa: CATSDFEGRDNEQFF; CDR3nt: TGTGCCACCAGTGATTTTGAGGGAAGGGACAATGAGCAGTTCTTC
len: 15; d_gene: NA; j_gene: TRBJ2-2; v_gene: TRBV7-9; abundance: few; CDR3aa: CASSHRDASLRRLFF; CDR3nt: TGTGCCAGCAGCCACCGGGACGCGTCCCTCAGGAGGCTGTTTTTT
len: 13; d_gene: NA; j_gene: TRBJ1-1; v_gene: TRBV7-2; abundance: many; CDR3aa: CASSLTPNTEAFF; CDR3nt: TGTGCCAGCAGCTTAACTCCGAACACTGAAGCTTTCTTT
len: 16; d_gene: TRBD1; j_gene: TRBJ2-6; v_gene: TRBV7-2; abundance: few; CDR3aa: CASSFEGAPGANVLTF; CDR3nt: TGTGCCAGCAGCTTCGAGGGGGCGCCCGGGGCCAACGTCCTGACTTTC
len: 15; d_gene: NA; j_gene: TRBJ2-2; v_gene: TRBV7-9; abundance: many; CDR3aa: CASSLSGANTGELFF; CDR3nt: TGTGCCAGCAGCTTATCGGGTGCGAACACCGGGGAGCTGTTTTTT
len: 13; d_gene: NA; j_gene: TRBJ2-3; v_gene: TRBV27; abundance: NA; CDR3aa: CASSLVITGPQYF; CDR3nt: TGTGCCAGCAGTTTAGTCATAACAGGGCCGCAGTATTTT
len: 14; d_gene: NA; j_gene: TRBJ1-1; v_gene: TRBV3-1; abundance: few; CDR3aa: CASSQAGPRAEAFF; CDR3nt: TGTGCCAGCAGCCAGGCGGGACCTAGGGCTGAAGCTTTCTTT
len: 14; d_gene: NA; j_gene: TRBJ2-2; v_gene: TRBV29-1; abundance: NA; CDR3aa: CSVEDQAYTGELFF; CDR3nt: TGCAGCGTTGAAGATCAGGCGTACACCGGGGAGCTGTTTTTT
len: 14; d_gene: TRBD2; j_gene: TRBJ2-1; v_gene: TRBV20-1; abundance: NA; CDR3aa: CSARVAGANNEQFF; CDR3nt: TGCAGTGCTAGAGTAGCGGGAGCAAACAATGAGCAGTTCTTC
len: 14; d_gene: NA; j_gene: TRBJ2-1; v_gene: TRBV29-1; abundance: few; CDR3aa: CSVGGLGLYNEQFF; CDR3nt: TGCAGCGTAGGAGGATTGGGGCTCTACAATGAGCAGTTCTTC
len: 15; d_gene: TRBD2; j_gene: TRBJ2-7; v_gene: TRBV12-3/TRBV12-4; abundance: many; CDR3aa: CASSYGLAGGDEQYF; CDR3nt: TGTGCCAGCAGTTACGGACTAGCGGGAGGAGACGAGCAGTACTTC
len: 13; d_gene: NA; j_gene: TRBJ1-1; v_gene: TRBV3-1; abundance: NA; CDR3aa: CASSQTQNTEAFF; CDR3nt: TGTGCCAGCAGCCAGACACAGAACACTGAAGCTTTCTTT
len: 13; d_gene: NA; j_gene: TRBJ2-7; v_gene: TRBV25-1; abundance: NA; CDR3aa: CASEQRGSYEQYF; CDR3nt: TGTGCCAGCGAACAGCGAGGCTCCTACGAGCAGTACTTC
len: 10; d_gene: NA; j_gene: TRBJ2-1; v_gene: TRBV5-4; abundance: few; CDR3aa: CASSLKSRFF; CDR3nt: TGTGCCAGCAGCTTGAAGAGTCGGTTCTTC
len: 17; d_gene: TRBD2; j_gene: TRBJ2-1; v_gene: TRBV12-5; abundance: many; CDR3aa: CASGLGTSGRVVNEQFF; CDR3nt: TGTGCTAGTGGTTTGGGGACTAGCGGGAGGGTAGTAAATGAGCAGTTCTTC
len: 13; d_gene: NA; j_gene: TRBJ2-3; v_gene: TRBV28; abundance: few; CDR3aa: CASSLPGTDTQYF; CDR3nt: TGTGCCAGCAGTTTACCAGGCACAGATACGCAGTATTTT
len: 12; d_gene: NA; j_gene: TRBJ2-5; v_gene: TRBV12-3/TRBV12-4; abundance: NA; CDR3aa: CASSRQGETQYF; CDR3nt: TGTGCCAGCAGTCGCCAAGGGGAGACCCAGTACTTC
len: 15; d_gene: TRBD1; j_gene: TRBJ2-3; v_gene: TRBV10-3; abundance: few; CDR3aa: CAIKSTGGETDTQYF; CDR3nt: TGTGCCATCAAATCCACAGGGGGCGAGACAGATACGCAGTATTTT
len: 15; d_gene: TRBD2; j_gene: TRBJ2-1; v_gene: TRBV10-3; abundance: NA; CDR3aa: CAISEREVSYNEQFF; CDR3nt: TGTGCCATCAGTGAGCGGGAGGTGTCCTACAATGAGCAGTTCTTC
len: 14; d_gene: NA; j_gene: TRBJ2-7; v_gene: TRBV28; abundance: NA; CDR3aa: CASRSGLSPYEQYF; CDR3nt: TGTGCCAGCAGGTCAGGGCTGTCCCCCTACGAGCAGTACTTC
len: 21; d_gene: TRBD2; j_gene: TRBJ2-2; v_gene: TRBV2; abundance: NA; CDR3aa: CASSATIPGLAGETNTGELFF; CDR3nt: TGTGCCAGCAGTGCGACCATCCCGGGACTAGCGGGAGAGACGAACACCGGGGAGCTGTTTTTT
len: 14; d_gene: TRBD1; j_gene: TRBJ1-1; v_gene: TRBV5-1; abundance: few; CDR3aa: CASSAGTGDTEAFF; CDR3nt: TGCGCCAGCAGCGCCGGGACAGGGGACACTGAAGCTTTCTTT
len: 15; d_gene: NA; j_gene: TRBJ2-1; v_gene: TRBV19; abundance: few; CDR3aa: CASSTRQSSYNEQFF; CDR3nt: TGTGCCAGTAGTACGCGACAAAGCAGCTACAATGAGCAGTTCTTC
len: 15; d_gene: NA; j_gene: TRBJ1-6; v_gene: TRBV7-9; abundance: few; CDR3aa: CASSPLGGSNSPLHF; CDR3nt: TGTGCCAGCAGCCCCCTCGGGGGCTCTAATTCACCCCTCCACTTT
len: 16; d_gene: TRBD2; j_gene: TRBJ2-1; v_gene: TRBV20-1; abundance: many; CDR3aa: CSATPVSGSLDNEQFF; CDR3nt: TGCAGTGCTACCCCAGTTAGCGGGAGTTTAGACAATGAGCAGTTCTTC
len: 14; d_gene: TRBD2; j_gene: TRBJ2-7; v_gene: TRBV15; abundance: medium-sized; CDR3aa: CATGGPGGPGEQYF; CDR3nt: TGTGCCACCGGGGGACCGGGAGGACCCGGCGAGCAGTACTTC
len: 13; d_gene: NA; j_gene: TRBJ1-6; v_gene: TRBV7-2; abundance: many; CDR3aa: CASSQDYNSPLHF; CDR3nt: TGTGCCAGCAGTCAGGACTATAATTCACCCCTCCACTTT
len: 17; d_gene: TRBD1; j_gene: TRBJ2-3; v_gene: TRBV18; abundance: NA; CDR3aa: CASSPVKGTGGRDTQYF; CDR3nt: TGTGCCAGCTCACCTGTAAAAGGGACAGGGGGCCGTGATACGCAGTATTTT
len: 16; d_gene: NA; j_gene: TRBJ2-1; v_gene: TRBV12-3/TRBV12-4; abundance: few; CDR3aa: CASSFRGEMAYNEQFF; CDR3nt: TGTGCCAGCAGTTTCCGAGGAGAAATGGCCTACAATGAGCAGTTCTTC
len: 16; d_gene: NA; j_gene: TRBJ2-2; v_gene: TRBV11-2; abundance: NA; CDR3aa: CASSLDLALIGGELFF; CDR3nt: TGTGCCAGCAGCTTAGATCTAGCCTTAATCGGCGGGGAGCTGTTTTTT
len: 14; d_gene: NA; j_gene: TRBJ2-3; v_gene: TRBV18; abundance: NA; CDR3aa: CASSPPGRWDTQYF; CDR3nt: TGTGCCAGCTCACCACCTGGTCGATGGGATACGCAGTATTTT
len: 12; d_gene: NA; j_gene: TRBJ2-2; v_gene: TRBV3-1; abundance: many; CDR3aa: CASSQVSGELFF; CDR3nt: TGTGCCAGCAGCCAAGTTTCCGGGGAGCTGTTTTTT
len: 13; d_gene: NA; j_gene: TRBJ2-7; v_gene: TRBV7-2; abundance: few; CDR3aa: CASSPMGAGEQYF; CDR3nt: TGTGCCAGCAGCCCCATGGGGGCCGGCGAGCAGTACTTC
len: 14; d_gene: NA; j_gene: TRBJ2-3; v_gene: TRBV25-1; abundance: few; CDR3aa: CASSRGDSTDTQYF; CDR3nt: TGTGCCAGCAGTAGAGGGGACAGCACAGATACGCAGTATTTT
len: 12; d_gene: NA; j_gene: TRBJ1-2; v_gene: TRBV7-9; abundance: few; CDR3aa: CASSLDERGYTF; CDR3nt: TGTGCCAGCAGCTTAGACGAGCGTGGCTACACCTTC
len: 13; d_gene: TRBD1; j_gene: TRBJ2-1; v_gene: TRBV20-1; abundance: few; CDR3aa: CSARDRDYNEQFF; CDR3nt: TGCAGTGCGCGGGACAGGGATTACAATGAGCAGTTCTTC
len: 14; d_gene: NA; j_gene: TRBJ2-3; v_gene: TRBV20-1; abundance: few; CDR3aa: CSAPDRRATDTQYF; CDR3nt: TGCAGTGCCCCCGACCGGCGGGCCACAGATACGCAGTATTTT
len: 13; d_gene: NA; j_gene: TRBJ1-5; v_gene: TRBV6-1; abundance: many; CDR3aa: CASSATTVRPQHF; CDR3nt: TGTGCCAGCAGTGCCACGACGGTAAGGCCCCAGCATTTT
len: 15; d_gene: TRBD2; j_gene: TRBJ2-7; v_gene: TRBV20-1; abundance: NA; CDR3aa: CSARKSGGHRYEQYF; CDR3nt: TGCAGTGCTAGAAAATCGGGAGGTCATCGGTACGAGCAGTACTTC
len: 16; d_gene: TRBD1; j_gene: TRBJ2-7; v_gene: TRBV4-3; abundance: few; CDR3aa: CASSQVISGGTYEQYF; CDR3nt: TGCGCCAGCAGCCAAGTGATTTCAGGGGGAACCTACGAGCAGTACTTC
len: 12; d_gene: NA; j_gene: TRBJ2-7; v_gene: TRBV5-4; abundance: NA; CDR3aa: CASSRDRYEQYF; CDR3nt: TGTGCCAGCAGCCGTGACAGATACGAGCAGTACTTC
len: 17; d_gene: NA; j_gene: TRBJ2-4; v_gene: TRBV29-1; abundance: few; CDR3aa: CSVEGGGAALAKNIQYF; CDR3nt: TGCAGCGTTGAAGGTGGCGGGGCAGCTCTAGCCAAAAACATTCAGTACTTC
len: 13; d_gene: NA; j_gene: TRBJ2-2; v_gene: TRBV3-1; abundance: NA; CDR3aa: CASSQRTPGELFF; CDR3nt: TGTGCCAGCAGCCAAAGGACTCCTGGGGAGCTGTTTTTT